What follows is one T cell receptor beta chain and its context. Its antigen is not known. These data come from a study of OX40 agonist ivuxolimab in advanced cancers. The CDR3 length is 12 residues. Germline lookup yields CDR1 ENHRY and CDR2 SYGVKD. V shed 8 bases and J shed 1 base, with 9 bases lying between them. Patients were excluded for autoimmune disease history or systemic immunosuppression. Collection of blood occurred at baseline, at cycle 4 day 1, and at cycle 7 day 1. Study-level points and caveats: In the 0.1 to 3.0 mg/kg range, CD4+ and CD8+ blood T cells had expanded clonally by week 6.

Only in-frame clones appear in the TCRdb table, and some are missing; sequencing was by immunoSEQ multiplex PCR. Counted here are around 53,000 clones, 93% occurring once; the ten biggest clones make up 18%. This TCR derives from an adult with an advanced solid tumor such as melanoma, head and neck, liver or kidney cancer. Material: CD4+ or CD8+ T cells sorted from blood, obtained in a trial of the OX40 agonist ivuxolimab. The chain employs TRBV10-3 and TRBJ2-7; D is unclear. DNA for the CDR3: TGTGCCATCCGAGTCAGTTCCTACGAGCAGTACTTC. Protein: CAIRVSSYEQYF.